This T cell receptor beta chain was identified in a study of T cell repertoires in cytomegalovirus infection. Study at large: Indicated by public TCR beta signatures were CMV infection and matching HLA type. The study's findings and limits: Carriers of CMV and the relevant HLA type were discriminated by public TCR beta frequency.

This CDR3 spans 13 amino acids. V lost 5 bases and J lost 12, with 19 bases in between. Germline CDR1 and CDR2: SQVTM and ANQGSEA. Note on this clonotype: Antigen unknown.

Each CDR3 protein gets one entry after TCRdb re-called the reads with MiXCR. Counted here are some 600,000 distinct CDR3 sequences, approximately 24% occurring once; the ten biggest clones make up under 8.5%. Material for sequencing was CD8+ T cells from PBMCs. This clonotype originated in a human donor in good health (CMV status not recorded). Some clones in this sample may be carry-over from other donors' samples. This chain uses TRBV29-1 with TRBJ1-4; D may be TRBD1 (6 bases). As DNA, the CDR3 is TGCAGCGTTAGGGGGGCGAGCAGTAAGGAACTGTTTTTT. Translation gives CSVRGASSKELFF.